These 24 T cell receptor beta chains share one sample of origin, sequenced in a study of OX40 agonist ivuxolimab in advanced cancers. The repertoire was sequenced with immunoSEQ multiplex PCR; TCRdb's copy has only in-frame clones and lacks some. Among approximately 59,000 clones, around 81% were seen once, and the ten largest hold 3.7%. The material was CD4+ or CD8+ T cells sorted from blood, obtained in a trial of the OX40 agonist ivuxolimab. These receptors all come from an adult with an advanced solid tumor such as melanoma, head and neck, liver or kidney cancer.

The genes are TRBV21-1 and TRBJ1-2; the tabulated D call, TRBD1, remains unverified against the DNA. TRBV21-1 is given as a pseudogene. The CDR3 runs to 16 residues. CDR3 residues: CASSKADRANNYGYTF. The CDR3 bases are TGTGCCAGCAGCAAGGCAGACAGGGCTAATAACTATGGCTACACCTTC.

CDR3 region: CASSLLGAGANVLTF. The DNA of the CDR3 is TGTGCCAGTAGCCTGTTGGGGGCTGGGGCCAACGTCCTGACTTTC. The V gene is TRBV19, the J gene TRBJ2-6, with D perhaps being TRBD1 or TRBD2 (5 bases each). Looked up from germline, CDR1 is LNHDA and CDR2 is SQIVND (reference sequence). V was shortened by 6 bases and J by 2 bases, with 11 bases between the two germline ends. The CDR3 sequence is 15 residues long. Combining the CDR3 with reference TRBV19 and TRBJ2-6 gives the whole variable domain DGGITQSPKYLFRKEGQNVTLSCEQNLNHDAMYWYRQDPGQGLRLIYYSQIVNDFQKGDIAEGYSVSREKKESFPLTVTSAQKNPTAFYLCASSLLGAGANVLTFGAGSRLTVL.

The chain links TRBV5-1 to TRBJ1-3, with D tentatively TRBD1 (6 bases). CDR1 SGHRS and CDR2 YFSETQ come from the germline V gene. This CDR3 has 17 residues. V was trimmed by 6 bases and J by 0 bases, leaving 19 bases between them. CDR3 DNA sequence: TGCGCCAGCAAAGGGGGTCTCGGGGTAGCCTCTGGAAACACCATATATTTT. This gives the protein CASKGGLGVASGNTIYF.

This sequence joins TRBV6-4 and TRBJ2-3, with 11 nucleotides matching TRBD2. The CDR3 sequence is 15 residues long. V lost 5 bases and J lost 5; bases outside the gene matches: 6. Germline CDR1 is MRHNA and CDR2 is SNTAGT. CDR3 sequence reads: CASSPLAGARDTQYF. For the CDR3, the DNA is TGTGCCAGCAGTCCACTAGCGGGGGCTAGAGATACGCAGTATTTT.

The chain is built from TRBV10-3 and TRBJ2-1; D unclear. Looked up from germline, CDR1 is ENHRY and CDR2 is SYGVKD. Trimming removed 4 bases from V and 8 bases from J, with 12 bases in between. The length of the CDR3 is 13 residues. As DNA, the CDR3 is TGTGCCATCAGTGGATCGGCCTCGGATGAGCAGTTCTTC. Encoded protein: CAISGSASDEQFF.

J is TRBJ2-2 and V is TRBV7-8; 9 nucleotides match TRBD2. This CDR3 comprises 18 residues. The germline V gene encodes CDR1 SGHVS and CDR2 FQNEAQ. The trim removed 5 bases at V and 5 bases at J, leaving 15 bases unmatched. This chain's CDR3 is CASSPLAAGGPRTGELFF. The CDR3 DNA follows: TGTGCCAGCAGCCCCCTAGCAGCGGGAGGCCCGAGAACCGGGGAGCTGTTTTTT.

The chain recombines TRBV27 with TRBJ2-2; 7 bases align to TRBD2. The J segment lost 6 bases and the V segment lost 7 bases, leaving 11 bases of the junction unmatched. Germline V gene data show CDR1 as MNHEY and CDR2 as SMNVEV (reference sequence). This CDR3 comprises 15 residues. CDR3 nucleotides: TGTGCCAGCAAGTGGGAGGGTGTGGGACCCGGGGAGCTGTTTTTT. Amino acid sequence: CASKWEGVGPGELFF.

The genes are TRBV11-1 and TRBJ1-4; perhaps TRBD1 as D (6 bases). The germline V and J ends were trimmed by 5 bases and 5 bases, with 21 bases remaining between them. The CDR3 runs 17 residues. The germline V gene has CDR1 SGHAT and CDR2 FQDESV (reference sequence). In DNA form, the CDR3 reads TGTGCCAGCAGCCTGAAGCCTTCGGGGGCCTTAAATGAAAAACTGTTTTTT. Its protein product is CASSLKPSGALNEKLFF.

V usage is TRBV13 and J usage is TRBJ2-2, with D uncertain. The V gene's germline CDR1 is PRHDT and CDR2 FYEKMQ (reference sequence). The CDR3 is made up of 16 amino acids. The V end was cut by 2 bases, the J end by 0 bases, with 10 bases between. As DNA, the CDR3 is TGTGCCAGCAGCTTATTTTCCGAAACGAACACCGGGGAGCTGTTTTTT. Its protein product is CASSLFSETNTGELFF.

The rearrangement uses TRBV2 and TRBJ2-3; tentative D call: TRBD2 (6 bases). The CDR3 contains 14 residues. Per the germline V gene, CDR1 is SNHLY and CDR2 is FYNNEI. V shed 6 bases and J shed 2 bases, with 12 bases lying between them. The CDR3 sequence is CASRELANTDTQYF. In DNA, the CDR3 is TGTGCCAGCAGGGAGCTAGCGAACACAGATACGCAGTATTTT.

This clone was observed once. A read error may produce the germline difference seen at one junction end. Distinct nucleotide sequences in the sample also encode this CDR3. The V and J genes are TRBV7-7 and TRBJ2-1; D gene ambiguous. Germline V gives CDR1 SSHAT, CDR2 FNYEAQ (reference sequence). The CDR3 covers 13 residues. CDR3 loop: CASSRRVGHEQFF. CDR3 nucleotide sequence: TGTGCTAGCAGCCGACGGGTTGGCCATGAGCAGTTCTTC.

This clone turned up a few times. V gene TRBV5-3 combines with J gene TRBJ2-2; possibly TRBD2 for D (6 bases). TRBV5-3 qualifies as an ORF whose function is uncertain. This CDR3 has 15 residues. V gave up 8 bases and J gave up 7 bases, with 21 bases separating them. CDR3 in DNA: TGTGCCAGGAAGCTGGGGGGACCTCAGGGCGGGGAGCTGTTTTTT. Its translation: CARKLGGPQGGELFF.

This clone came up a few times. V usage is TRBV19 and J usage is TRBJ1-2; D call uncertain. The CDR3 loop spans 10 amino acids. Germline lookup yields CDR1 LNHDA and CDR2 SQIVND (reference sequence). V lost 10 bases and J 4 bases, leaving 7 bases between the germline ends. The CDR3 protein is CATRAYGYTF. The CDR3 DNA reads TGTGCCACTAGGGCCTATGGCTACACCTTC.

The sample holds one count of this clone. J is TRBJ2-7 and V is TRBV19; D may correspond to TRBD1 or TRBD2 (5 bases each). The CDR3 has 15 residues. Trimming removed 7 bases from V and 6 bases from J, with 22 bases in between. The germline V gene has CDR1 LNHDA and CDR2 SQIVND (reference sequence). CDR3 amino acids: CASTSIWGPGGEQYF. Here the CDR3 DNA reads TGTGCCAGTACCTCGATATGGGGACCCGGAGGCGAGCAGTACTTC. The full variable domain, its missing parts supplied by reference TRBV19 and TRBJ2-7, is DGGITQSPKYLFRKEGQNVTLSCEQNLNHDAMYWYRQDPGQGLRLIYYSQIVNDFQKGDIAEGYSVSREKKESFPLTVTSAQKNPTAFYLCASTSIWGPGGEQYFGPGTRLTVT.

The table lists this clone with a few counts. The chain joins TRBV19 to TRBJ2-7, with TRBD1 identical over 9 bases. This CDR3 region has 13 residues. J lost 4 bases, V lost 6 bases, and 4 bases had no gene match. Looked up from germline, CDR1 is LNHDA and CDR2 is SQIVND (reference sequence). CDR3 residues: CASSGTGNYEQYF. The CDR3 DNA follows: TGTGCCAGTAGCGGGACAGGGAATTACGAGCAGTACTTC.

V is TRBV15 and J is TRBJ2-7; D is undetermined. This CDR3 has 13 residues. The germline V and J ends were trimmed by 1 base and 2 bases, with 6 bases remaining between them. Looked up from germline, CDR1 is LNHNV and CDR2 is YYDKDF (reference sequence). CDR3 sequence: CATSRVRTYEQYF. CDR3 sequence (DNA): TGTGCCACCAGCAGAGTACGGACCTACGAGCAGTACTTC.

The table lists this clone with a few counts. This sequence joins TRBV11-3 and TRBJ2-3, with D perhaps matching TRBD2 (5 bases). V shed 4 bases and J shed 0 bases, with 14 bases lying between them. This CDR3 has 16 amino acids. Germline CDR1 and CDR2: SGHNT and YENEEA. CDR3 residues: CASSSRTFTSTDTQYF. The CDR3, as DNA: TGTGCCAGCAGCTCCCGGACTTTCACTAGCACAGATACGCAGTATTTT. The full variable domain, in which reference TRBV11-3 and TRBJ2-3 provide the parts outside the CDR3, is EAGVVQSPRYKIIEKKQPVAFWCNPISGHNTLYWYLQNLGQGPELLIRYENEEAVDDSQLPKDRFSAERLKGVDSTLKIQPAELGDSAVYLCASSSRTFTSTDTQYFGPGTRLTVL.

The V and J genes are TRBV4-1 and TRBJ2-5, with D tentatively TRBD2 (5 bases). V was trimmed by 3 bases and J by 4 bases, leaving 12 bases between them. The CDR3 has 14 amino acids. Germline V gene data show CDR1 as MGHRA and CDR2 as YSYEKL. The CDR3 DNA sequence: TGCGCCAGCAGCCAGTGGGAGCTTGGAGAGACCCAGTACTTC. Its protein is CASSQWELGETQYF.

The J gene is TRBJ2-3, the V gene TRBV25-1, with D possibly matching TRBD2 (5 bases). V lost 7 bases and J 3 bases, leaving 14 bases between the germline ends. The CDR3 covers 14 residues. Germline assignment: CDR1 MGHDK and CDR2 SYGVNS. Here the CDR3 DNA reads TGTGCCAGCATGAGTACTAGAGGTACAGATACGCAGTATTTT. Its protein is CASMSTRGTDTQYF.

V usage is TRBV15 and J usage is TRBJ1-1, with D possibly TRBD1 on 6 matching bases. This CDR3 comprises 17 residues. Trimming pared 1 base from V and 1 base from J, leaving 16 bases between. Germline loops: CDR1 LNHNV, CDR2 YYDKDF (reference sequence). CDR3 in DNA: TGTGCCACCAGCAGAGGGGCCCCAGGGGTCGAGAACACTGAAGCTTTCTTT. Its protein product is CATSRGAPGVENTEAFF.

The chain employs TRBV11-2 and TRBJ2-4, with 9 bases identical to TRBD2. This CDR3 is built from 17 residues. J was trimmed by 6 bases and V by 5 bases; bases with no gene match: 14. CDR1 SGHAT and CDR2 FQNNGV come from the germline V gene. The CDR3 here is CASSQGVAGGPLNIQYF. CDR3 in DNA: TGTGCCAGCAGCCAAGGTGTGGCGGGAGGGCCTCTAAACATTCAGTACTTC. Full variable domain (missing parts from reference TRBV11-2 and TRBJ2-4): EAGVAQSPRYKIIEKRQSVAFWCNPISGHATLYWYQQILGQGPKLLIQFQNNGVVDDSQLPKDRFSAERLKGVDSTLKIQPAKLEDSAVYLCASSQGVAGGPLNIQYFGAGTRLSVL.

The chain recombines TRBV5-1 with TRBJ2-2; D is uncertain. V lost 4 bases, J lost 7 bases, and 5 bases lay in between. The CDR3 extends over 11 amino acids. Germline loops: CDR1 SGHRS, CDR2 YFSETQ. The CDR3 DNA is TGCGCCAGCAGCGTCGGCGGGGAGCTGTTTTTT. Residues: CASSVGGELFF.

This chain links TRBV11-2 with TRBJ2-7; 7 bases are a match to TRBD1. The J segment lost 0 bases and the V segment lost 5 bases, leaving 4 bases of the junction unmatched. This CDR3 is 14 amino acids long. Germline assignment: CDR1 SGHAT and CDR2 FQNNGV. The CDR3 loop is CASSPDRDSYEQYF. The CDR3 DNA reads as TGTGCCAGCAGCCCCGACAGGGACTCCTACGAGCAGTACTTC.

The chain recombines TRBV10-3 with TRBJ1-6; no definite D call. The CDR3 runs to 13 residues. V was pared by 5 bases and J by 7 bases, with 9 bases between. Germline CDR1 reads ENHRY; CDR2 reads SYGVKD. CDR3 amino acids: CAISSTLNSPLHF. In DNA form, the CDR3 reads TGTGCCATCAGTTCAACGCTCAATTCACCCCTCCACTTT.